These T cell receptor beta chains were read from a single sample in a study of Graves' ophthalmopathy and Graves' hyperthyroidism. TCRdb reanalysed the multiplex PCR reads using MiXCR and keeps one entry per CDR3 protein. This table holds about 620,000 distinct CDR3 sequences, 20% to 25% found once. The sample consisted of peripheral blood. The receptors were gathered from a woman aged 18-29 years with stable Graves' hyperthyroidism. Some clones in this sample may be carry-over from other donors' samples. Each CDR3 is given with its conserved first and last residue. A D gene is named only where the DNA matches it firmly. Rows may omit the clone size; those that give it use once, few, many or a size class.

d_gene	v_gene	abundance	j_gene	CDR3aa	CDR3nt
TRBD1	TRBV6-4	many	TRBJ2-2	CASRDRDRGRVGTGELFF	TGTGCCAGCAGAGACCGGGACAGGGGGCGCGTAGGCACCGGGGAGCTGTTTTTT
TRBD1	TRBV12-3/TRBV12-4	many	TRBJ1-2	CAARGNRGQGYTF	TGTGCCGCCCGAGGGAACAGGGGGCAAGGCTACACCTTC
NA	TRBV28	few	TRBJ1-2	CASRRSDRRGGYGYTF	TGTGCCAGCAGACGCTCGGACAGACGGGGCGGCTATGGCTACACCTTC
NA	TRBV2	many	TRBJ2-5	CASSEGSGYQETQYF	TGTGCCAGCAGTGAAGGTTCGGGTTACCAAGAGACCCAGTACTTC
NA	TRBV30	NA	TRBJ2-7	CAWSVPNYEQHF	TGTGCCTGGAGTGTACCGAACTACGAGCAGCACTTC
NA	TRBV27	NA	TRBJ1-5	CASSFGREQPQQF	TGTGCCAGCAGTTTTGGCAGGGAACAGCCCCAGCAGTTT
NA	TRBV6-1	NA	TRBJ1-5	CASSEVRNQPQHF	TGTGCCAGCAGTGAGGTACGGAATCAGCCCCAGCATTTT
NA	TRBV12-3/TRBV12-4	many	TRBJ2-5	CASNHIPGGFAETQYF	TGTGCCAGCAACCACATCCCCGGTGGCTTTGCGGAGACCCAGTACTTC
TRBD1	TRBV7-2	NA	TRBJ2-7	CASSSLRGSEQYF	TGTGCCAGCAGCTCACTCAGGGGGAGCGAGCAGTACTTC
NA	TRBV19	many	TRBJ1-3	CASSLPTGLSSGNTIYF	TGTGCCAGTAGTTTACCGACAGGCCTGAGCTCTGGAAACACCATATATTTT
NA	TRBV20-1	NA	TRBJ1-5	CSARGGVDRPQHF	TGCAGTGCTCGAGGGGGGGTGGATCGGCCCCAGCATTTT
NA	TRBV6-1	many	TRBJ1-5	CASSDGGAVQPQHF	TGTGCCAGCAGTGATGGGGGGGCAGTTCAGCCCCAGCATTTT
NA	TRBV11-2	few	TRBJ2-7	CASSPGARRGSYEQYF	TGTGCCAGCAGCCCAGGGGCCCGAAGAGGCTCCTACGAGCAGTACTTC
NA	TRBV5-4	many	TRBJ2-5	CASSLDTRETQYF	TGTGCCAGCAGCTTGGATACGCGGGAGACCCAGTACTTC
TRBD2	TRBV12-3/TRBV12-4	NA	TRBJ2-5	CASSPTTGLAEETQYF	TGTGCCAGCAGTCCGACAACGGGACTAGCTGAAGAGACCCAGTACTTC
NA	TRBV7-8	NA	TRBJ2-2	CASSLVFLGDTGELFF	TGTGCCAGCAGCTTAGTATTTTTAGGGGACACCGGGGAGCTGTTTTTT
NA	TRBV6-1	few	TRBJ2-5	CASSDPERETQYF	TGTGCCAGCAGTGATCCAGAAAGGGAGACCCAGTACTTC
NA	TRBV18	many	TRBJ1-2	CASSPDPLYGYTF	TGTGCCAGCTCACCGGACCCCCTCTATGGCTACACCTTC
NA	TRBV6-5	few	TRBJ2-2	CASSFRAPTGELFF	TGTGCCAGCAGTTTCAGGGCTCCCACCGGGGAGCTGTTTTTT
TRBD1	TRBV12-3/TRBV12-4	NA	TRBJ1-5	CASSNRGGGSNQPQHF	TGTGCCAGCAGTAACAGGGGTGGAGGGAGCAATCAGCCCCAGCATTTT
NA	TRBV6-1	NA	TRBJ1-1	CASRPRQLGKEAFF	TGTGCCAGCAGGCCCCGACAGCTAGGCAAAGAAGCTTTCTTT
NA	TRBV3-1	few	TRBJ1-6	CASSQVAQGYSPLHF	TGTGCCAGCAGCCAAGTTGCCCAAGGTTATTCACCCCTCCACTTT